These T cell receptor beta chains were read from a single sample in a study of blood T cell repertoires in COVID-19. The table came from immunoSEQ multiplex PCR; TCRdb's copy has only in-frame clones and leaves some out. Of tens of thousands of clones listed, roughly 87% are singletons. The source material was peripheral blood. These receptors originate from a man older than 75 in a cohort sampled during active COVID-19. The CDR3 runs from the conserved cysteine through the conserved F or W.

v_call: TRBV18; cdr3_aa: CASSPEGGQGHSSNQPQHF
v_call: TRBV5-4; cdr3_aa: CASSTEAGLEDNEQFF
v_call: TRBV15; cdr3_aa: CATSRRPSSGANVLTF
v_call: TRBV6-5; cdr3_aa: CASSPPGQYGNTIYF
v_call: TRBV11-2; cdr3_aa: CASSLVNQGWGEQYF
v_call: TRBV7-3; cdr3_aa: CASSSIGGGATDTQYF
v_call: TRBV7-9; cdr3_aa: CASSPGSRANTGELFF
v_call: TRBV9; cdr3_aa: CASSSRQGRDEQYF
v_call: TRBV6-5; cdr3_aa: CASSEGRGNQPQHF
v_call: TRBV5-1; cdr3_aa: CASRLPGLNTGELFF
v_call: TRBV5-1; cdr3_aa: CASSRTSGAYNEQFF
v_call: TRBV10-2; cdr3_aa: CASSESQGSYGYTF
v_call: TRBV28; cdr3_aa: CASSLREVLGSPLHF
v_call: TRBV6-5; cdr3_aa: CASSYSSGAQTEAFF
v_call: TRBV5-1; cdr3_aa: CASSWGTGFSYNEQFF
v_call: TRBV7-2; cdr3_aa: CASSLSYEQYF
v_call: TRBV5-1; cdr3_aa: CASSSRGLMNTEAFF
v_call: TRBV27; cdr3_aa: CASKPGLSVGEQYF
v_call: TRBV5-6; cdr3_aa: CASSLGTGPNQPQHF
v_call: TRBV14; cdr3_aa: CASSQETGGYGYTF